Here is one T cell receptor (beta chain) with its context. The antigen remains unidentified. Measured with immunoSEQ multiplex PCR; TCRdb has only the in-frame clones, and not every one. The sample lists approximately 340,000 clones; approximately 85% were seen once. These data are taken from a study of Ad26.COV2.S vaccination and SARS-CoV-2 variants. Study as a whole: Each vaccinee took Ad26.COV2.S intramuscularly, once or twice 56 days apart.

Study-wide results and caveats: From the TCR breadth and depth analyses, total T cell responses may have been underestimated. A substantial breadth of spike-specific CD8+ and CD4+ T cell responses after vaccination has been reported.

Treatment defined: over 15 received Ad26.COV2.S at low or high dose, single or two shots; about 5 received placebo; per-sample allocation not given. After the first vaccine or placebo injection, samples were drawn on day 63. CDR1 and CDR2 (germline): SGHNT, YYREEE (reference sequence). The CDR3 is made up of 18 amino acids. V dropped 3 bases and J dropped 8 bases, with 27 bases sitting between them. The source material was peripheral blood, sampled in a trial of Ad26.COV2.S vaccine versus placebo. The chain employs TRBV5-4 and TRBJ2-1; weak D call: TRBD2 (5 bases). The sequence was obtained from a person aged 18 to 59 who received the Ad26.COV2.S COVID-19 vaccine or a placebo. CDR3 sequence reads: CASSWILLTEEGEDEQFF. Written as DNA, the CDR3 is TGTGCCAGCAGCTGGATCCTACTAACCGAAGAGGGTGAGGATGAGCAGTTCTTC. Looking up the rest from reference TRBV5-4 and TRBJ2-1 gives the full variable domain: ETGVTQSPTHLIKTRGQQVTLRCSSQSGHNTVSWYQQALGQGPQFIFQYYREEENGRGNFPPRFSGLQFPNYSSELNVNALELDDSALYLCASSWILLTEEGEDEQFFGPGTRLTVL.